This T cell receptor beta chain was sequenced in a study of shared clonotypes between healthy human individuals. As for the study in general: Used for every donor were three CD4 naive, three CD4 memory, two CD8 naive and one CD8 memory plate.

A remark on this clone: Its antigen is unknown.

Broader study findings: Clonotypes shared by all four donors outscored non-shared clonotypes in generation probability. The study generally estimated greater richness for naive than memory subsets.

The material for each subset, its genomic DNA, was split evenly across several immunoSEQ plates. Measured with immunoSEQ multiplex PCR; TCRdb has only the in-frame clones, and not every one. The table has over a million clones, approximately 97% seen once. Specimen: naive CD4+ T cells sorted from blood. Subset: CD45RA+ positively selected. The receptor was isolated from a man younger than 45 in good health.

The CDR3 DNA is TGTGCCAGTAGTCCCGGAAGACAGAACACTGAAGCTTTCTTT. This encodes CASSPGRQNTEAFF. The chain links TRBV19 to TRBJ1-1; the D is unclear. This CDR3 has 14 amino acids. Germline V lookup: CDR1 LNHDA, CDR2 SQIVND (reference sequence). Deletions cut 5 bases from V and 1 base from J, with 11 bases between.